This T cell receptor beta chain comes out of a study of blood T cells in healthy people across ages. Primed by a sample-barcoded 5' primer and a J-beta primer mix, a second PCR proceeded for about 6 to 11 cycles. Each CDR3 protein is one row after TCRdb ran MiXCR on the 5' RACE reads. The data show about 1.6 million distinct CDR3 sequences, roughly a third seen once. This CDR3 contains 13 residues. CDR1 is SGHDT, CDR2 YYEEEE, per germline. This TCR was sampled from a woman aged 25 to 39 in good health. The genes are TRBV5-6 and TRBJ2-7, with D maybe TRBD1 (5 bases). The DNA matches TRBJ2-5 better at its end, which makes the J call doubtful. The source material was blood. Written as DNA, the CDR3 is TGTGCCAGCAGCTTCGCCAGGGCAGAGACCCAGTACTTC. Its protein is CASSFARAETQYF.